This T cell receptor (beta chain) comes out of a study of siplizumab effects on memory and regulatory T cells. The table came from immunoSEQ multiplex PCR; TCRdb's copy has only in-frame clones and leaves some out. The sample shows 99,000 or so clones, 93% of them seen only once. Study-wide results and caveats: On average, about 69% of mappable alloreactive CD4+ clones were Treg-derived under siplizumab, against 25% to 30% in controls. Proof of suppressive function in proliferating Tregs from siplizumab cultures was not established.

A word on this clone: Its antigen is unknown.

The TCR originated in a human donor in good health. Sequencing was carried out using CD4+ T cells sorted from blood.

The DNA of the CDR3 is TGTGCCAGCAGTCGGACCCCCGGGACGGACTACGAGCAGTACTTC. Its protein is CASSRTPGTDYEQYF. The chain combines TRBV27 with TRBJ2-7, with D perhaps matching TRBD1 or TRBD2 (5 bases each). The CDR3 is made up of 15 amino acids. Trimming removed 5 bases at V and 3 bases at J, with 17 bases between. Germline CDR1 is MNHEY and CDR2 is SMNVEV (reference sequence).